The 3 T cell receptor beta chains reported below all come from one sample, sequenced in a study of identical twins. TCRdb re-derived calls from the 5' RACE reads in MiXCR, one entry per CDR3 protein. The sample records approximately 620,000 distinct CDR3 sequences, over 8.5% being singletons. The sample was also reused in another study, on yellow fever vaccine responses in identical twins.

Sequencing was performed on PBMCs. These receptors were obtained from a woman aged 18 to 35 in good health.

This clonotype has more than one count but fewer than ten. This chain connects TRBV7-9 to TRBJ2-1; 9 bases are a match to TRBD1. The junction had 5 bases not matched to a gene; V was cut back by 5 bases and J by 6 bases. This CDR3 spans 14 amino acids. Germline lookup yields CDR1 SEHNR and CDR2 FQNEAQ (reference sequence). The CDR3 region has the DNA TGTGCCAGCAGCCCCGGGACAGGGATCAATGAGCAGTTCTTC. Its protein is CASSPGTGINEQFF.

This clonotype has just a few counts. The CDR3 reads CSATRSGGALQETQYF. The CDR3 DNA reads as TGCAGTGCCACCCGTAGCGGGGGGGCCCTCCAAGAGACCCAGTACTTC. The V and J genes are TRBV20-1 and TRBJ2-5; 11 positions match TRBD2. Germline CDR1 is DFQATT and CDR2 is SNEGSKA (reference sequence). J lost 1 base, V lost 6 bases, and 10 bases had no gene match. The CDR3 is 16 amino acids.

This clonotype was found many times. This chain uses TRBV7-9 with TRBJ1-2; TRBD1 matches at 9 bases. V lost 3 bases to trimming and J lost 1 base; unmatched junction nucleotides: 0. Germline V gives CDR1 SEHNR, CDR2 FQNEAQ (reference sequence). There are 14 residues in the CDR3. CDR3 residues: CASSLGQGNYGYTF. As DNA, the CDR3 is TGTGCCAGCAGCTTGGGACAGGGTAACTATGGCTACACCTTC.